Reported below is one TCR beta chain. Its binding antigen is unknown. It has no much larger one-base neighbor in the sample; base qualities were not kept. The data belong to a study of shared clonotypes between healthy human individuals (dated by TCRdb to about 2020). Looking at the study overall: Two women and three men aged 18 to 49 years were included in the cohort. To increase sequencing depth and limit assay-specific biases, different laboratories used diverse techniques to prepare libraries and sequence TCR repertoires. The study deeply sequenced blood TCR repertoires of several healthy adults to estimate repertoire size and the extent of clonotype sharing between individuals. Per donor, three plates each were used for CD4 naive and CD4 memory, two for CD8 naive, and one for CD8 memory. Between about 0.85 and 9.5 billion PBMCs per donor were obtained by leukapheresis. What the work shows at the level of the full study, not this receptor alone: Incomplete sequencing was indicated by rarefaction of sorted-subset datasets, despite the large sequencing depth. Compared with non-shared clonotypes, clonotypes shared by all four sorted-subset donors had higher generation probabilities. Sharing across a few donors was observed for approximately 4.6% of naive CD4, about 4% of naive CD8, over 2% of memory CD4, and 0.4% of memory CD8 clonotypes. Larger estimated clonotype richness was generally found for naive subsets than for memory subsets. Sampling was restricted to blood, and TCR repertoires in tissue are likely to differ from TCR repertoires in blood. Pairwise subsampling indicated that sequencing depth was expected to affect the degree of clonotype sharing among donors. The genetic and exposure-history diversity represented was limited by the small number of donors.

V sheds 2 bases and J sheds 1 base, leaving 14 bases between their ends. Including the terminal cysteine and phenylalanine, the CDR3 comprises 16 residues. The sequence is cut down to CDR3 DNA, 48 bases in frame from base 1. Reading the germline V gene (reference sequence) gives CDR1 GTSNPN and CDR2 SVGIG. The donors were healthy, HIV-negative adults with no recently reported acute infections or vaccinations. Every donor was a Caucasian adult residing in Nashville, Tennessee, USA. CD4+ T cells were enriched through magnetic negative selection, after which naive cells were positively selected on CD45RA and the remaining negative fraction served as the memory subset. After blood collection by leukapheresis, PBMCs were isolated using Ficoll-Histopaque density gradient centrifugation and then cryopreserved in the vapor phase of liquid nitrogen. Purity and quantity of every magnetically sorted T cell population were checked by analytical flow cytometry. Genomic DNA was isolated from every sorted fraction and measured by UV absorbance on a Nanodrop 2000c.

Using the deep immunoSEQ assay, TCR CDR3 regions were amplified from genomic DNA by multiplex PCR. For each cell subset, the extracted genomic DNA was distributed evenly across all wells of several immunoSEQ 96-well plates, and each plate served as one replicate. Each replicate PCR for sorted subsets received roughly 0.2 ug genomic DNA, equal to 30,000 or so T cell genomes. The purified libraries were quantified using a Qubit 3.0 fluorometer, sized with a Bioanalyzer 2100, and then quantified again using the KAPA Library Quantification kit. Every immunoSEQ 96-well plate was sequenced on a separate single-read 150-cycle Illumina NextSeq 550 flow cell. Per the original workflow: Because the immunoSEQ output held only junctional sequences and lacked quality scores, the filtering could not match the filtering applied to full-length reads. Sequences were annotated with PyIR, a Python wrapper for IgBLAST v1.9, and V/J genes and CDR3 were assigned using IMGT germline references. Reads were removed for weak V/J assignments (E-value above 1e-6), missing CDR3, stop codons, out-of-frame junctions, or ambiguous translated residues. V3J clonotypes were defined by identical inferred V gene, J gene, and CDR3 amino acid sequence. To compute the percentage overlap between repertoires, the number of shared unique clonotypes was divided by the size of the smaller repertoire. RTK rarefaction, the Chao1 estimator, and Recon v2.1 estimates of unobserved clonotypes were used to assess repertoire richness. Generation probabilities were computed with OLGA for all TCRbeta clonotypes obtained by the gDNA method from a handful of donors. TCRdb mirrors the immuneACCESS table, restricted to in-frame sequences. Some clones are absent from its copies; in checked studies, under half trace to an unresolved V gene, and the reason for the others is unknown. D and trimming come from the DNA, and the V and J calls and clone size come from that table. Across this sample there are a few million clones, with 85% to 95% seen only once. Clones ranked in the top ten supply 0.39% of the sample.

The TCR originated in a young man in good health. Some clones in this sample may be carry-over from other donors' samples. The receptor chain draws on TRBV30 and TRBJ2-2; the D gene lacks a confident call. The sequenced sample consisted of naive CD4+ T cells from PBMCs. According to the study, the label for this sample's cell subset or site signals: CD45RA+ positively selected. CDR3 sequence: CAWSPLGRQNTGELFF. The sequenced DNA is TGTGCCTGGAGTCCATTAGGCAGGCAGAACACCGGGGAGCTGTTTTTT.